This T cell receptor beta chain derives from a study of cytomegalovirus exposure and HLA in healthy donors. Here immunoSEQ multiplex PCR was the method, and the copy in TCRdb shows in-frame clones only, minus some. In the table there are hundreds of thousands of clones, around nine tenths of which are singletons. This clone appeared once. This clonotype was sampled from a young man in good health and CMV-seronegative. The source material was PBMCs.

As DNA, the CDR3 is TGTGCCAGCAGTTTTGAGGGGAGACAGGGGGCTAATGAGCAGTTCTTC. Translation gives CASSFEGRQGANEQFF. The chain carries TRBV27 and TRBJ2-1; 10 nucleotides line up with TRBD1. From germline, CDR1 is MNHEY and CDR2 SMNVEV (reference sequence). The CDR3 has 16 residues. The junction had 9 bases not matched to a gene; V was cut back by 3 bases and J by 7 bases.